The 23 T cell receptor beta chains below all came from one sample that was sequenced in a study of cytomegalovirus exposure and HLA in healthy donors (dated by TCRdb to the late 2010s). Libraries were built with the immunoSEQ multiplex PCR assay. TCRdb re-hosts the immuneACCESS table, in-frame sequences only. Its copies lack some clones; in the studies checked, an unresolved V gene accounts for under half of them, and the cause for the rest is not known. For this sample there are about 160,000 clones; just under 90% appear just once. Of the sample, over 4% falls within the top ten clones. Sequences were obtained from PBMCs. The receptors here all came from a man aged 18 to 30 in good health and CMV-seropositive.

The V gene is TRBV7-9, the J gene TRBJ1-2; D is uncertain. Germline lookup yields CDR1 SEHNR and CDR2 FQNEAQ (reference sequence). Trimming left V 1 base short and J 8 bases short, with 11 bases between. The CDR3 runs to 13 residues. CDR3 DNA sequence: TGTGCCAGCAGCTTAGTGTCAGTGGCCGGCTACACCTTC. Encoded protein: CASSLVSVAGYTF.

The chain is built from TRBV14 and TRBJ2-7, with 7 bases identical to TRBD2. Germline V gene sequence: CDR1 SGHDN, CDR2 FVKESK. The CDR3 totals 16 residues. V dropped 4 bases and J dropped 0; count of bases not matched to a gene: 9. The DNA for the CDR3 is TGTGCCAGCAGCCCCCAGGTGGGCGGGAGCTCCTACGAGCAGTACTTC. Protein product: CASSPQVGGSSYEQYF.

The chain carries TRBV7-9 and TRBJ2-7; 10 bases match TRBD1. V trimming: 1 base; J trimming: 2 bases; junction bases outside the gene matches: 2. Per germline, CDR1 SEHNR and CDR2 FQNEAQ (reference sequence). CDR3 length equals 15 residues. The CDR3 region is CASSLDGTGAYEQYF. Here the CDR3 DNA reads TGTGCCAGCAGCTTAGATGGGACAGGGGCCTACGAGCAGTACTTC. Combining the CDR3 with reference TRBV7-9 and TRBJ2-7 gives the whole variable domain DTGVSQNPRHKITKRGQNVTFRCDPISEHNRLYWYRQTLGQGPEFLTYFQNEAQLEKSRLLSDRFSAERPKGSFSTLEIQRTEQGDSAMYLCASSLDGTGAYEQYFGPGTRLTVT.

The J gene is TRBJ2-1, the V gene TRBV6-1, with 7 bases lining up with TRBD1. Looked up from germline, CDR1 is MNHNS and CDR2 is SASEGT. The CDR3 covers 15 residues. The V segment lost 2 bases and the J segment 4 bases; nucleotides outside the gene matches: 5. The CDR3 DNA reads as TGTGCCAGCAGTGAAAGGGACAGCTATTACAATGAGCAGTTCTTC. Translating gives CASSERDSYYNEQFF.

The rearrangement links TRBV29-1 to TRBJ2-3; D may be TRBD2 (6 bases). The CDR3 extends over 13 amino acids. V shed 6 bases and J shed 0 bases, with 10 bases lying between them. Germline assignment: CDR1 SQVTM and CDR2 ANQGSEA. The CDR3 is CSVISGSTDTQYF. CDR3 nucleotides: TGCAGCGTGATTAGCGGTAGCACAGATACGCAGTATTTT.

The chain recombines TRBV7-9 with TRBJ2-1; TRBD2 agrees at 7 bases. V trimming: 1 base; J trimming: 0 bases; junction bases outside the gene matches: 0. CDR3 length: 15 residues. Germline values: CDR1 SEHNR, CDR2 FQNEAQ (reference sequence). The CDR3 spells CASSLGGGSYNEQFF. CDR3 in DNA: TGTGCCAGCAGCTTAGGGGGGGGCTCCTACAATGAGCAGTTCTTC.

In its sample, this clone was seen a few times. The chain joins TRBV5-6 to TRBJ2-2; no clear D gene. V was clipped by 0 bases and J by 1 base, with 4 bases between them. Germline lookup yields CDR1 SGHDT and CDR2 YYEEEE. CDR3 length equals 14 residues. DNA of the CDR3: TGTGCCAGCAGCTTGGGGCTGAACACCGGGGAGCTGTTTTTT. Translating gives CASSLGLNTGELFF.

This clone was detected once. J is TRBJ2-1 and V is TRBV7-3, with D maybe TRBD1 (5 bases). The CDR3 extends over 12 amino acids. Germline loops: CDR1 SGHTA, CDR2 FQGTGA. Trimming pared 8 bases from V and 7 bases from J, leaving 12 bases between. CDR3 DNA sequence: TGTGCCAGCGGGGCAAAAGGTAATGAGCAGTTCTTC. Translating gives CASGAKGNEQFF.

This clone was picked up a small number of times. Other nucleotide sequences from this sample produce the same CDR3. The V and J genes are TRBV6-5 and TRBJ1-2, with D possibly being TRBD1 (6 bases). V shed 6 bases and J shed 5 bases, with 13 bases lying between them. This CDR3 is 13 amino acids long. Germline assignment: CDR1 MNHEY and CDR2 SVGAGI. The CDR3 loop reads CASSPDRRYGYTF. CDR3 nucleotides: TGTGCCAGCAGCCCGGACAGAAGATATGGCTACACCTTC.

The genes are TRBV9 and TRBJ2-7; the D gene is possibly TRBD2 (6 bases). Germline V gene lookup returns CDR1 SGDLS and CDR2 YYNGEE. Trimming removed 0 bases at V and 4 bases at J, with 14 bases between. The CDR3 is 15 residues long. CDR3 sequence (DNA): TGTGCCAGCAGCGTAGGGGGCGGAGGGGAGTACGAGCAGTACTTC. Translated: CASSVGGGGEYEQYF.

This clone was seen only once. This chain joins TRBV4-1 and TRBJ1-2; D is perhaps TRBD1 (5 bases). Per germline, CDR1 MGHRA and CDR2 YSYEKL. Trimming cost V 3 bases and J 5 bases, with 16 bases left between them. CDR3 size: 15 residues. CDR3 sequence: CASSQGGRRVYGYTF. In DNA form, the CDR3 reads TGCGCCAGCAGCCAGGGAGGGCGCAGGGTATATGGCTACACCTTC.

CDR3 protein: CASSTGGGSYEQYF. The CDR3 DNA is TGTGCCAGTAGTACCGGGGGAGGTTCCTACGAGCAGTACTTC. The chain is built from TRBV19 and TRBJ2-7; perhaps TRBD2 as D (6 bases). From germline, CDR1 is LNHDA and CDR2 SQIVND (reference sequence). Trimming cost V 4 bases and J 1 base, with 11 bases left between them. The length of the CDR3 is 14 residues.

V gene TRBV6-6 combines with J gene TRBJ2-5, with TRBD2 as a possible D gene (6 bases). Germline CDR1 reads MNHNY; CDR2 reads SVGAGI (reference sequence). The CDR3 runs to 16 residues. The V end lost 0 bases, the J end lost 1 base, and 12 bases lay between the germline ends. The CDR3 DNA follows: TGTGCCAGCAGTTACTCGGCTAGCGAGCTCCAAGAGACCCAGTACTTC. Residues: CASSYSASELQETQYF.

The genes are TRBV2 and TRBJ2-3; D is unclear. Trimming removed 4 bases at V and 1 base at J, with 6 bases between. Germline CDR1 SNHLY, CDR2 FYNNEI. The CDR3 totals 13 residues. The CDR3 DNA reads TGTGCCAGCAGTGGCGATCGCACAGATACGCAGTATTTT. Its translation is CASSGDRTDTQYF.

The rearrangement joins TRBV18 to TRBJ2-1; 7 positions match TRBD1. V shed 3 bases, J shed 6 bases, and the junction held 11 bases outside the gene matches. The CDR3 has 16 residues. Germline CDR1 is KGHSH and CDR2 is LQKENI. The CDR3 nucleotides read TGTGCCAGCTCACCCTTCGGACCTCCAGGGGGCAATGAGCAGTTCTTC. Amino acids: CASSPFGPPGGNEQFF.

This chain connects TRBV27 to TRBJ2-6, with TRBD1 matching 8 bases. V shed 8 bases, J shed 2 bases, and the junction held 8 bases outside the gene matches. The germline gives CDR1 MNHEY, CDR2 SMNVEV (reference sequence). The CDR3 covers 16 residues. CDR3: CASRSSGGTGANVLTF. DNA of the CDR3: TGTGCCAGCCGAAGTTCAGGGGGCACTGGGGCCAACGTCCTGACTTTC.

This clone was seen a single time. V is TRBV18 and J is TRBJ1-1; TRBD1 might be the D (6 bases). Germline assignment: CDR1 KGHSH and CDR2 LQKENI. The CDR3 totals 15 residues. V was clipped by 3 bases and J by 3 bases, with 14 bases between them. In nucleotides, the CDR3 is TGTGCCAGCTCACCCTCAACAGGGTTGGACACTGAAGCTTTCTTT. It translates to CASSPSTGLDTEAFF.

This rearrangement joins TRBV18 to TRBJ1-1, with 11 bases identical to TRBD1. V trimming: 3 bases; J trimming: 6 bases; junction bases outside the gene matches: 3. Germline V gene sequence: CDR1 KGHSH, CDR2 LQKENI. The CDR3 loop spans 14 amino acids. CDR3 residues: CASSPDRGRAEAFF. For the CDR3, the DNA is TGTGCCAGCTCACCGGACAGGGGGCGTGCTGAAGCTTTCTTT.

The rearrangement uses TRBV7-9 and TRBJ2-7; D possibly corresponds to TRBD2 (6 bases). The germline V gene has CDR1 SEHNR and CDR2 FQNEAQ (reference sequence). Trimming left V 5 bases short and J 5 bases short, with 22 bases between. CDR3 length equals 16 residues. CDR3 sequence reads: CASSRTTGGKGDEQYF. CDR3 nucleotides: TGTGCCAGCAGCCGTACTACAGGAGGGAAAGGCGACGAGCAGTACTTC.

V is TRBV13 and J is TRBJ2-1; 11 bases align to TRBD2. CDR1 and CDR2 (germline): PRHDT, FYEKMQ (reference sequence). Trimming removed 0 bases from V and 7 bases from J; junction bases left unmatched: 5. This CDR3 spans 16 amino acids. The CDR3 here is CASSLGTSGSMNEQFF. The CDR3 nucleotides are TGTGCCAGCAGCTTAGGTACTAGCGGGAGTATGAATGAGCAGTTCTTC.

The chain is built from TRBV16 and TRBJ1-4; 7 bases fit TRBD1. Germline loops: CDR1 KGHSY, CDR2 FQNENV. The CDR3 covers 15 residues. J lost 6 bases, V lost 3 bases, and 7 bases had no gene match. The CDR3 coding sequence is TGTGCCAGCAGCCAGACCGGGACAGTTCATGAAAAACTGTTTTTT. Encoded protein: CASSQTGTVHEKLFF.

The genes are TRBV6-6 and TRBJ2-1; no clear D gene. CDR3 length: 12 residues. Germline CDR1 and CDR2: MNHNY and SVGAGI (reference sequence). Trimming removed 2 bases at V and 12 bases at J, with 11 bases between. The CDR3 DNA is TGTGCCAGCAGTTACAGTGGTTTCGGGCAGTTCTTC. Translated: CASSYSGFGQFF.

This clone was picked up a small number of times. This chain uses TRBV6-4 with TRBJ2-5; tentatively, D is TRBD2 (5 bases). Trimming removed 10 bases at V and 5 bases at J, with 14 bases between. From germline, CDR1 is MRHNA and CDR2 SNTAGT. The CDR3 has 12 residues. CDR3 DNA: TGTGCCACCGCAGCTAGCCGGGAGACCCAGTACTTC. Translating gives CATAASRETQYF.